This T cell receptor (beta chain) stems from a study of T cells in localized non-small cell lung cancer. TCRdb keeps only in-frame clones here, not all; method: immunoSEQ multiplex PCR. Altogether more than 25,000 clones are present, roughly nine tenths being singletons, with the ten largest covering about 9.3%. General study points: Clonality peaked in uninvolved adjacent lung rather than tumor. It remains possible that heterogeneity exists, since only one tumor region was sequenced. Higher T cell density in the blood was associated with longer overall survival, whereas higher adjacent-lung clonality associated with shorter survival. Appearances in adjacent lung were noted for a median approximately 61 of the top 100 tumor clones.

A note on this clone: Its specificity is not known.

The CDR3 is 13 residues long. The V gene lost 0 bases and the J gene lost 10 bases, with 9 bases spanning the gap. Germline V gives CDR1 SGHAT, CDR2 FQNNGV. This TCR was sampled from a woman aged 40-70 years with stage I lung adenocarcinoma. The chain combines TRBV11-2 with TRBJ2-2; D is uncertain. This material consisted of peripheral blood, taken before any cancer treatment. As DNA, the CDR3 is TGTGCCAGCAGCTTAGAACACCACGAGGAGCTGTTTTTT. The encoded protein is CASSLEHHEELFF.